This T cell receptor (beta chain) is from a study of naive and memory T cell subsets. This clonotype was counted only a few times. Antigen specificity is unknown. TCR cDNA received a 3' ligated oligonucleotide that carried a UMI. Cells were not sorted; total RNA input targeted about 1 to 1000 ng. Amplification of ligated cDNA took four PCR rounds with SP2 and nested alpha and beta constant primers. In TCRdb, the 5' RACE reads were re-called with MiXCR into one record per CDR3 protein. The table records some 60,000 distinct CDR3 sequences, approximately 8% of them present only once. Points from the study as a whole: This RNA-based method may be sensitive to activation-related transcript changes.

Germline V gives CDR1 MGHRA, CDR2 YSYEKL. With 4 bases removed from V and 0 bases from J, the gap between germline ends came to 7 bases. The CDR3 has 14 amino acids. This chain joins TRBV4-1 and TRBJ1-3; D is uncertain. The sequence derives from a female donor in good health. CDR3 residues: CASSPTASGNTIYF. The CDR3 coding sequence is TGCGCCAGCAGCCCCACGGCCTCTGGAAACACCATATATTTT.